Listed here are 3 T cell receptor beta chains from one sample, sequenced in a study of cytomegalovirus exposure and HLA in healthy donors (dated by TCRdb to the late 2010s). Preparation of the library involved the immunoSEQ multiplex PCR assay. For the multiplex PCR, a mixture combining 60 forward primers for TCR Vbeta segments and 13 reverse primers for TCR Jbeta segments was used. Entries here come from immuneACCESS through TCRdb and include only in-frame sequences with V and J called. Some clones fail to appear in such tables; in the studies checked, an unresolved V gene covers under half of the shortfall, and the cause of the remainder is unknown. The sample table contains around 190,000 clones; only one count was recorded for 65% to 85% of them. About 1.8% of the sample is taken by the ten largest. Material for sequencing was PBMCs. The source is a man aged 18 to 35 in good health and CMV-seronegative.

The rearrangement links TRBV15 to TRBJ2-2; possible D gene TRBD2, 5 bases. V lost 0 bases to trimming and J lost 1 base, with 9 bases between them. Germline V gives CDR1 LNHNV, CDR2 YYDKDF (reference sequence). The CDR3 is made up of 16 amino acids. In DNA, the CDR3 is TGTGCCACCAGCAGAGATAAGGGAGTGAACACCGGGGAGCTGTTTTTT. Residues: CATSRDKGVNTGELFF.

This sequence joins TRBV29-1 and TRBJ1-5; TRBD1 agrees at 8 bases. V was clipped by 6 bases and J by 3 bases; unmatched bases: 4. This CDR3 has 13 residues. Looked up from germline, CDR1 is SQVTM and CDR2 is ANQGSEA. The chain's CDR3 is CSVATGVNQPQHF. The CDR3 region has the DNA TGCAGCGTGGCGACAGGGGTCAATCAGCCCCAGCATTTT.

The V and J genes are TRBV9 and TRBJ2-1, with D maybe TRBD2 (6 bases). With 5 bases removed from V and 10 bases from J, the gap between germline ends came to 16 bases. The CDR3 totals 13 residues. Germline V gene data show CDR1 as SGDLS and CDR2 as YYNGEE. The CDR3 loop is CASSLARGGEQFF. In DNA, the CDR3 is TGTGCCAGCAGTTTAGCGAGAGGAGGGGAGCAGTTCTTC.